Listed below are T cell receptor beta chains from one sample, sequenced in a study of blood T cell repertoires in COVID-19. Using immunoSEQ multiplex PCR, the repertoire was profiled, and TCRdb retains in-frame clones only, with some absent. In the table there are roughly 100,000 clones, about nine tenths of which are singletons. Material: peripheral blood. These TCRs come from a woman between 50 and 59 years old with COVID-19, enrolled during active disease. Both conserved end residues are part of each CDR3. The order of the fields is J gene, V gene, D gene, clone size, CDR3 protein, CDR3 DNA. A D gene is named only where the DNA matches it firmly. Size is omitted from some rows. Given values are once, few, many or a class for expanded clones.

>TRBJ2-1|TRBV5-1|-|once
CASREMGGSYNEQFF
TGCGCCAGCAGAGAAATGGGGGGCTCCTACAATGAGCAGTTCTTC
>TRBJ1-1|TRBV10-3|TRBD1|-
CAISPGQGLNTEAFF
TGTGCCATCAGCCCGGGACAGGGCTTAAACACTGAAGCTTTCTTT
>TRBJ2-3|TRBV6-6|TRBD1|-
CASSQTGESTDTQYF
TGTGCCAGCAGCCAGACAGGGGAGAGCACAGATACGCAGTATTTT
>TRBJ1-3|TRBV12-3/TRBV12-4|-|-
CASSRSGNTIYF
TGTGCCAGCAGCCGCTCTGGAAACACCATATATTTT
>TRBJ1-1|TRBV6-5|-|-
CASRTTQNTEAFF
TGTGCCAGCAGGACAACACAGAACACTGAAGCTTTCTTT
>TRBJ2-7|TRBV15|-|-
CATSRMQGPYEQYF
TGTGCCACCAGCAGGATGCAGGGCCCCTACGAGCAGTACTTC
>TRBJ2-3|TRBV7-6|TRBD2|-
CASSLGGVQTDTQYF
TGTGCCAGCAGCTTGGGGGGGGTACAAACAGATACGCAGTATTTT
>TRBJ1-1|TRBV19|TRBD1|-
CASSPMTGGAGKNTEAFF
TGTGCCAGTAGTCCGATGACAGGGGGCGCGGGAAAGAACACTGAAGCTTTCTTT
>TRBJ2-3|TRBV19|TRBD2|-
CASNPLAGMADTQYF
TGTGCCAGTAACCCATTAGCGGGGATGGCAGATACGCAGTATTTT
>TRBJ1-6|TRBV12-5|TRBD1|-
CASGLFRGIVSYNSPLHF
TGTGCTAGTGGTTTGTTCAGGGGGATAGTCTCCTATAATTCGCCCCTCCACTTT
>TRBJ2-4|TRBV12-5|TRBD1|-
CASGQDRGQAKNIQYF
TGTGCTAGTGGTCAAGACAGGGGGCAAGCCAAAAACATTCAGTACTTC